The table lists the clone carrying this TCR beta chain with a few counts. These data originate in a study of patients and donors after allogeneic stem cell transplantation. In TCRdb, the RT-PCR reads were re-called with MiXCR into one record per CDR3 protein. The sample has 84,000 or so distinct CDR3 sequences; about 44% are singletons. The germline V gene has CDR1 LGHNA and CDR2 YSLEER. J lost 2 bases, V lost 3 bases, and 3 bases had no gene match. The CDR3 covers 15 residues. The sequencing input was blood, either unsorted or a sorted T cell fraction (not recorded which). The source of this sequence is a human donor who was either an allogeneic HSCT recipient or a stem cell or donor lymphocyte infusion donor (not recorded which). It is not recorded whose cells these are; they may come from a transplant donor. The gene calls are TRBV4-3 and TRBJ1-2, with 10 bases aligning to TRBD1. CDR3 residues: CASSQRDRGNYGYTF. CDR3 nucleotides: TGCGCCAGCAGCCAGCGGGACAGGGGAAACTATGGCTACACCTTC.